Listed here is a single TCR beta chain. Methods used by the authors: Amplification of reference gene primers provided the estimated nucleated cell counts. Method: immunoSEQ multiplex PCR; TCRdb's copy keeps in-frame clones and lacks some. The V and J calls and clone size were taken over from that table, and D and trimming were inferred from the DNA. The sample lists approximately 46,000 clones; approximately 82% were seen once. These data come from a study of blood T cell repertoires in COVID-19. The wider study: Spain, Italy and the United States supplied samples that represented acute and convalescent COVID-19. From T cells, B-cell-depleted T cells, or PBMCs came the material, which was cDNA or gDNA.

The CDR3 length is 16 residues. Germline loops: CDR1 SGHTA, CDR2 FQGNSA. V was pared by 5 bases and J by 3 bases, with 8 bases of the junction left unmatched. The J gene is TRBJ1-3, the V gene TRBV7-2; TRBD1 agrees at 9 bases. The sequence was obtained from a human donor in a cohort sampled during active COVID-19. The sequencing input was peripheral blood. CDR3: CASSLTGTGYGNTIYF. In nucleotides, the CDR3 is TGTGCCAGCAGCCTAACCGGGACAGGGTATGGAAACACCATATATTTT. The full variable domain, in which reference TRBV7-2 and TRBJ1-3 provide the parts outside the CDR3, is GAGVSQSPSNKVTEKGKDVELRCDPISGHTALYWYRQSLGQGLEFLIYFQGNSAPDKSGLPSDRFSAERTGGSVSTLTIQRTQQEDSAVYLCASSLTGTGYGNTIYFGEGSWLTVV.